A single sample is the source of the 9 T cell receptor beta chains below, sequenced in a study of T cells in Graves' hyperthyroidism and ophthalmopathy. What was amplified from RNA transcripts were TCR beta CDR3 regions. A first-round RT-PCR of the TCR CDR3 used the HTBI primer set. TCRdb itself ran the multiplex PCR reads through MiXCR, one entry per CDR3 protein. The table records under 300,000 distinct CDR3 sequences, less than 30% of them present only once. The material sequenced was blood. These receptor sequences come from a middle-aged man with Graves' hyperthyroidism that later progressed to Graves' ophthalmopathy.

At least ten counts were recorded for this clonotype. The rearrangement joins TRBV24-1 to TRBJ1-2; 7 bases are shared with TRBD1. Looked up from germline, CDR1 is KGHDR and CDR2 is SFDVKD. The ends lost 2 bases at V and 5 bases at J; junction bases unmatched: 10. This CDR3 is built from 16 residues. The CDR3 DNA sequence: TGTGCCACCAGTGATTCAACCTCAGGGGGTTGGTATGGCTACACCTTC. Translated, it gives CATSDSTSGGWYGYTF.

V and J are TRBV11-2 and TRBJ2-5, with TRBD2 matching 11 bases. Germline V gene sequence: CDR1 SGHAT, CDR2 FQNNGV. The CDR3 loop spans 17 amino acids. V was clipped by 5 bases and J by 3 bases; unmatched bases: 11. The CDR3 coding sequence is TGTGCCAGCAGCCCAATTCCCGGGACTAGCGGTGAAGAGACCCAGTACTTC. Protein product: CASSPIPGTSGEETQYF. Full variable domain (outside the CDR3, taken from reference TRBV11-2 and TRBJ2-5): EAGVAQSPRYKIIEKRQSVAFWCNPISGHATLYWYQQILGQGPKLLIQFQNNGVVDDSQLPKDRFSAERLKGVDSTLKIQPAKLEDSAVYLCASSPIPGTSGEETQYFGPGTRLLVL.

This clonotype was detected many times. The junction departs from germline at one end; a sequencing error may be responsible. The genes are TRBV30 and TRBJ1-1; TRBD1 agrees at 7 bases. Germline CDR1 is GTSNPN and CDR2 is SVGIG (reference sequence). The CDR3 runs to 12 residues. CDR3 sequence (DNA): TGTGCCTGGAGAGACACAGGGGTTCGCGCTTCCTTT. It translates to CAWRDTGVRASF.

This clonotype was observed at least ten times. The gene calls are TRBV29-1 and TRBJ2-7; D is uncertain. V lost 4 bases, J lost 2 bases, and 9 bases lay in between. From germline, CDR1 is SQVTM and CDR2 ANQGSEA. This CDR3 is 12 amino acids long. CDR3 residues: CSVGDTPYEQYF. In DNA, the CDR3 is TGCAGCGTTGGAGACACTCCCTACGAGCAGTACTTC.

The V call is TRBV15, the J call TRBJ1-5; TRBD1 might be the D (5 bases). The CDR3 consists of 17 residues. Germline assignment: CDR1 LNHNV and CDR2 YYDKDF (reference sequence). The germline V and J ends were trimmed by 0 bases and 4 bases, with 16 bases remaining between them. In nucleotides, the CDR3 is TGTGCCACCAGCAGAGATAATTTTGGGACGCGAAATCAGCCCCAGCATTTT. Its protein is CATSRDNFGTRNQPQHF.

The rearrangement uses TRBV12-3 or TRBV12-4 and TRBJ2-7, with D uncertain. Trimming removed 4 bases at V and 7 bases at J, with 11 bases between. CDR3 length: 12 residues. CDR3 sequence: CASSSVFGEQYF. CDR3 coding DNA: TGTGCCAGCAGTTCCGTGTTTGGGGAGCAGTACTTC.

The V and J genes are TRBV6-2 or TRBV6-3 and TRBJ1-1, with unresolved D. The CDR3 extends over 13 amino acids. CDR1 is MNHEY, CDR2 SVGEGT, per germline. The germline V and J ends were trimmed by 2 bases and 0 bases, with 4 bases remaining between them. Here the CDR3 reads CASSYVVNTEAFF. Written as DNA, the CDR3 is TGTGCCAGCAGTTACGTAGTGAACACTGAAGCTTTCTTT.

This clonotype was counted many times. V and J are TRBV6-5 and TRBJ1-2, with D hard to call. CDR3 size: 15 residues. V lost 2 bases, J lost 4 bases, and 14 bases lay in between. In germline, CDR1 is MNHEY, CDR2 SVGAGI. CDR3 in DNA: TGTGCCAGCAGTTACGGGCAGGTCCAATTCTATGGCTACACCTTC. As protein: CASSYGQVQFYGYTF.

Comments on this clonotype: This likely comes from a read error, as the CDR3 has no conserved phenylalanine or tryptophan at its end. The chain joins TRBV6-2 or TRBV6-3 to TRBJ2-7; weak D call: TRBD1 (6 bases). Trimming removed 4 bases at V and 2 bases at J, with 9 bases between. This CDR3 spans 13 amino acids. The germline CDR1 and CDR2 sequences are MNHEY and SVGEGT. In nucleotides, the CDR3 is TGTGCCAGCAGTTCGGGACAAACCTACGAGCAGTACCTC. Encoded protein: CASSSGQTYEQYL.